This T cell receptor (beta chain) originates from a study of a mutant IDH1 vaccine in newly diagnosed glioma. Study-wide context: Patients had received radiotherapy, temozolomide, or both previously, most receiving both.

Concerning this clone itself: Its antigen is as yet unknown.

The CDR3 runs 15 residues. From germline, CDR1 is KGHSH and CDR2 LQKENI. V was trimmed by 6 bases and J by 4 bases, leaving 15 bases between them. Time point defined: week 35, safety follow-up. Doses comprised 300 ug of mutant IDH1 20-mer peptide each, plus topical imiquimod. Using immunoSEQ multiplex PCR, the repertoire was profiled, and TCRdb retains in-frame clones only, with some absent. The repertoire includes 40,000 to 55,000 clones, more than 60% of them detected once, and approximately 6.3% sits in the top ten. The sequence derives from a man in his forties with glioma. The sequences come from PBMCs, collected from a glioma patient whose treatment included an IDH1 peptide vaccine. The chain combines TRBV18 with TRBJ1-4; D not resolved. The chain's CDR3 is CASSRTGPDNEKLFF. DNA of the CDR3: TGTGCCAGCTCGCGTACCGGACCGGATAATGAAAAACTGTTTTTT.